The TCR beta chain under discussion was sequenced for a study of shared clonotypes between healthy human individuals. CDR1 and CDR2 (germline): GTSNPN, SVGIG (reference sequence). The CDR3 sequence is 13 residues long. V gave up 1 base and J gave up 1 base, with 7 bases separating them. Deep level was the assay's run setting. In the study's own analysis: Sequence data from immunoSEQ were junction-only and lacked quality scores; consequently, filtering differed. The data were produced by immunoSEQ multiplex PCR, yet TCRdb's version contains in-frame clones alone and is incomplete. V and J calls and clone size are given by that table; D and trimming were obtained from the DNA. The profile shows 450,000 to 500,000 clones, roughly 80% of them singletons. Genomic DNA of unsorted samples came from approximately 100 million PBMCs.

The V call is TRBV30, the J call TRBJ1-2, with D perhaps TRBD1 (5 bases). This receptor was obtained from a woman aged 40 to 50 in good health. Some clones in this sample may be carry-over from other donors' samples. The sample consisted of PBMCs. In DNA, the CDR3 is TGTGCCTGGAGTGGTGGGGGTAACTATGGCTACACCTTC. It translates to CAWSGGGNYGYTF.